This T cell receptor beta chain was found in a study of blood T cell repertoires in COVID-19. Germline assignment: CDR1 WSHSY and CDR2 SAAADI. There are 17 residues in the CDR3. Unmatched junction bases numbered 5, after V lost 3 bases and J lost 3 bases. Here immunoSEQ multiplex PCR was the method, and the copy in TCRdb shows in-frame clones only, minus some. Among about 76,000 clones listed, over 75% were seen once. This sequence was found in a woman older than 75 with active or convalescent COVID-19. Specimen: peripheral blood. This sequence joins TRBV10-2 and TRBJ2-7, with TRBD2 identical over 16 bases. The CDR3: CASSEPGLAGGNYEQYF. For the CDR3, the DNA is TGCGCCAGCAGTGAACCGGGACTAGCGGGGGGGAACTACGAGCAGTACTTC.